This entry lists 14 T cell receptor beta chains sequenced from one sample in a study of identical twins. TCRdb passed the 5' RACE reads through MiXCR, listing each CDR3 protein once. The data show just under 650,000 distinct CDR3 sequences, roughly 7.2% seen once. This sample was shared with a second study, whose subject was yellow fever vaccine responses in identical twins.

Material: PBMCs. These TCRs come from a woman under 30 in good health.

This clonotype was seen a handful of times. The chain combines TRBV7-2 with TRBJ2-1; TRBD1 agrees at 11 bases. The CDR3 loop spans 15 amino acids. Germline-derived CDR1 and CDR2 are SGHTA and FQGNSA. Unmatched junction bases numbered 8, after V lost 1 base and J lost 12 bases. The CDR3 is CASSLEGTGGRRQFF. CDR3 nucleotides: TGTGCCAGCAGCTTAGAGGGGACAGGGGGGAGACGGCAGTTCTTC.

Worth noting for this clonotype: A single base separates this from a much larger clone, so it may be a read error. The chain combines TRBV5-6 with TRBJ1-1; D is perhaps TRBD1 (6 bases). V lost 0 bases to trimming and J lost 4 bases, with 16 bases between them. Germline values: CDR1 SGHDT, CDR2 YYEEEE. The CDR3 is 16 amino acids. CDR3 nucleotide sequence: TGTGCCAGCAGCTTGGAGGGGGAAACGATGGGCACTGAAGCTTTCTTT. It is translated as CASSLEGETMGTEAFF.

V gene TRBV28 combines with J gene TRBJ2-1; TRBD2 matches at 9 bases. The germline V gene encodes CDR1 MDHEN and CDR2 SYDVKM. V dropped 3 bases and J dropped 6; count of bases not matched to a gene: 3. CDR3 length: 14 amino acids. The CDR3 nucleotides read TGTGCCAGCAGTTTCGCTAGCGGGACCAATGAGCAGTTCTTC. Residues: CASSFASGTNEQFF.

The V gene is TRBV6-1, the J gene TRBJ1-5; TRBD1 matches at 9 bases. Germline CDR1 reads MNHNS; CDR2 reads SASEGT. V gave up 6 bases and J gave up 4 bases; unmatched junction bases: 7. This CDR3 comprises 15 residues. CDR3 nucleotides: TGTGCCAGCAGCACCGGGACAGGGTTTAATCAGCCCCAGCATTTT. Translation: CASSTGTGFNQPQHF.

This clonotype was detected many times. V and J are TRBV29-1 and TRBJ2-7, with TRBD2 matching over 13 bases. The CDR3 is made up of 14 amino acids. With V trimmed by 6 bases and J by 5 bases, 7 bases remained unmatched. CDR1 and CDR2 from the germline V gene are SQVTM and ANQGSEA. The CDR3 reads CSVARTSGSNEQYF. CDR3 DNA sequence: TGCAGCGTCGCGAGGACTAGCGGGAGTAACGAGCAGTACTTC.

In this sample, this clonotype turned up many times. CDR3 residues: CASRTAANTGELFF. The CDR3 DNA reads as TGTGCCAGCAGGACCGCCGCGAACACCGGGGAGCTGTTTTTT. The V gene is TRBV2, the J gene TRBJ2-2; no definite D call. Germline CDR1 reads SNHLY; CDR2 reads FYNNEI. Between the trimmed V and J ends, which lost 6 bases and 0 bases, there was a span of 8 bases. CDR3 length equals 14 residues.

The chain carries TRBV7-3 and TRBJ2-1; 7 nucleotides agree with TRBD2. This CDR3 has 14 residues. In germline, CDR1 is SGHTA, CDR2 FQGTGA. The V and J ends lost 3 bases and 7 bases, in that order; junction bases with no gene match: 6. The CDR3: CASSLAGVVNEQFF. DNA of the CDR3: TGTGCCAGCAGCTTGGCGGGAGTGGTGAATGAGCAGTTCTTC.

This clonotype was counted only a few times. The chain joins TRBV15 to TRBJ2-7; 11 nucleotides line up with TRBD1. The germline V gene encodes CDR1 LNHNV and CDR2 YYDKDF (reference sequence). V shed 4 bases and J 3 bases; nucleotides not matched to a gene: 8. This CDR3 is built from 16 residues. The CDR3 DNA reads as TGTGCCACCAGCAAACTCCCCGGGACAGGGGGCTACGAGCAGTACTTC. Translation gives CATSKLPGTGGYEQYF.

The rearrangement links TRBV5-1 to TRBJ2-3, with 8 bases aligning to TRBD2. The trim removed 7 bases at V and 6 bases at J, leaving 10 bases unmatched. Germline loops: CDR1 SGHRS, CDR2 YFSETQ. The CDR3 consists of 14 residues. The CDR3 DNA is TGCGCCAGCTTCGGCAGCGGGAGAGTGGATACGCAGTATTTT. Encoded protein: CASFGSGRVDTQYF.

The chain is built from TRBV10-3 and TRBJ2-1; the match to TRBD2 covers 14 bases. Germline-derived CDR1 and CDR2 are ENHRY and SYGVKD. Trimming at V came to 4 bases and at J to 9 bases, leaving 8 bases not matched to a gene. The CDR3 loop spans 16 amino acids. The CDR3 bases are TGTGCCATCAGTGCCACCGGGACTAGCGGGAGTATTGAGCAGTTCTTC. Translation gives CAISATGTSGSIEQFF.

J is TRBJ1-1 and V is TRBV29-1; no definite D call. CDR3 length: 12 residues. The germline V gene encodes CDR1 SQVTM and CDR2 ANQGSEA. Trimming took off 4 bases at V and 5 bases at J, with 11 bases between the two ends. CDR3 sequence (DNA): TGCAGCGTTGGTCGGGCGGGAACTGAAGCTTTCTTT. Translation gives CSVGRAGTEAFF. The variable domain in full, completed from reference TRBV29-1 and TRBJ1-1, reads SAVISQKPSRDICQRGTSLTIQCQVDSQVTMMFWYRQQPGQSLTLIATANQGSEATYESGFVIDKFPISRPNLTFSTLTVSNMSPEDSSIYLCSVGRAGTEAFFGQGTRLTVV.

This clonotype was detected a few times. The rearrangement links TRBV5-4 to TRBJ1-3, with D possibly TRBD1 on 5 matching bases. The ends were cut back, 4 bases at V and 5 bases at J, with 10 bases in the middle. The CDR3 has 13 residues. Germline V gene sequence: CDR1 SGHNT, CDR2 YYREEE (reference sequence). CDR3 sequence reads: CASSVQGRNTIYF. CDR3 coding DNA: TGTGCCAGCAGCGTGCAGGGTCGAAACACCATATATTTT.

This clonotype has at least ten counts. V gene TRBV6-2 or TRBV6-3 combines with J gene TRBJ2-3; D may match TRBD1 or TRBD2 (5 bases each). Germline loops: CDR1 MNHEY, CDR2 SVGEGT. V dropped 3 bases and J dropped 4 bases, with 17 bases sitting between them. CDR3 length equals 16 residues. The CDR3 sequence is CASSYTEGDGPDTQYF. The CDR3 DNA reads as TGTGCCAGCAGTTATACGGAAGGGGACGGGCCAGATACGCAGTATTTT.

This clonotype has just a few counts. The J gene is TRBJ2-5, the V gene TRBV7-3, with TRBD2 matching over 7 bases. Germline values: CDR1 SGHTA, CDR2 FQGTGA. The ends lost 5 bases at V and 2 bases at J; junction bases unmatched: 2. The CDR3 is 13 residues long. CDR3 DNA: TGTGCCAGCAGCCGGGAGGCACAAGAGACCCAGTACTTC. Translated: CASSREAQETQYF.